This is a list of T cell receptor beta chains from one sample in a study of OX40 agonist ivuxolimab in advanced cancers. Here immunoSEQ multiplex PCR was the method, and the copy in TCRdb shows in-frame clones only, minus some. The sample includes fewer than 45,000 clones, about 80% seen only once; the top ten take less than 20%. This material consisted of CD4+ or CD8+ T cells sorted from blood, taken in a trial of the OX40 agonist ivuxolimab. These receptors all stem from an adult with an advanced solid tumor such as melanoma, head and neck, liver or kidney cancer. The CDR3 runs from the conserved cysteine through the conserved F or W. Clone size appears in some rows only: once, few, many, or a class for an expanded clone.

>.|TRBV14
CASSQYKFNEQFF
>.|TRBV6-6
CASSLRQGAHEQFF
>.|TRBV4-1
CASRRGGDGYTF
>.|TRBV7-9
CASSRGQNTEAFF
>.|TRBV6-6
CASSFLSGNTIYF
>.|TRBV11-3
CARAPDIGGNQPQHF
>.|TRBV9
CASSLGTSGGAETQYF
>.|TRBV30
CAWRFLNNEQFF
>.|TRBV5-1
CASNPLGFPDTQYF
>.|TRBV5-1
CASSLDGQGNQPQHF
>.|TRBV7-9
CASSTWTSGDNEQFF
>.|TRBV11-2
CASSQREGRSYEQYF
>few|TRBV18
CASSPRDEAFF
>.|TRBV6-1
CASSAQVGYTF
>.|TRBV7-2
CASSAGGPLHF
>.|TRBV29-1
CSVSIGYGYTF
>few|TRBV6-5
CASRLRDSNQPQHF
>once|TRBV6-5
CASSYLGGNKDGYTF
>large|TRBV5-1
CASSGWDGNTEAFF
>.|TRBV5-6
CASSWGQGVRNTEAFF
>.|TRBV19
CASSPSPGRAEGPQFF
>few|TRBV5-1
CASSLGDRAYGYTF
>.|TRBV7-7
CASSLEGGHYNEQFF
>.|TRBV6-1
CASRPPGQGGGGYTF
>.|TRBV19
CASSKYGTGGADGYTF
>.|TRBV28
CASSPLQVYEQYF
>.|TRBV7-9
CASSLGRTESTDTQYF
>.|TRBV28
CASSPTTRYGYTF
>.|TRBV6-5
CASSYTAGQFEKLFF
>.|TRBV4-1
CASSRSSSTGELFF
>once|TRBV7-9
CASSLGTGGNQPQHF
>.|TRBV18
CASSPRRPDFSSGANVLTF
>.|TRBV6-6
CATGPNEAFF
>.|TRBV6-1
CASKEWAAEYNEQFF
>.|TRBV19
CASSTGRGGANVLTF
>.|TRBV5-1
CASAKGEGANQPQHF
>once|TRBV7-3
CASSPGQAGFRDTQYF
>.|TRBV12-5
CASGLGYDGFDEQFF
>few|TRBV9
CASSVGRENTIYF
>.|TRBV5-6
CASSSRAGAYGYTF
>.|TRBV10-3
CALGTDSYEQYF
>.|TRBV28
CASSSQGAGNQPQHF
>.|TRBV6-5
CASSYVRGQETQYF
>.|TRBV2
CASSRTSGGASYNEQFF
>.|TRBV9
CASSDEGTLNTEAFF
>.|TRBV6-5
CASSFGRQAGELFF
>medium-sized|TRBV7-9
CASSRSGSNSGNTIYF
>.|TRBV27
CASNTGGGEQFF
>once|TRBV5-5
CASSATVAYGYTF
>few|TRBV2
CASRTGWNSPLHF
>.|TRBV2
CASEGTGGSDTQYF
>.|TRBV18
CASSPRGIAGANNEQFF
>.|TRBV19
CASSIGQGIRETQYF
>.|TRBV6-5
CASSYSGSTDTQYF
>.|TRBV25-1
CASSESPSGTGQETQYF
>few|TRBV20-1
CSSGAKNIQYF
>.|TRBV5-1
CASSLAGGVSGNTIYF
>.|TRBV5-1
CASSLGATGSYEQYF
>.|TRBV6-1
CASSAGERELFF
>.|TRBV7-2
CASSLVHNLNTEAFF